The rows below give T cell receptor beta chains drawn from one sample of a study of T-cell memory formation after mild COVID-19. TCRdb used MiXCR to reprocess the 5' RACE reads, holding one entry per CDR3 protein. Of hundreds of thousands of distinct CDR3 sequences in the sample, roughly 21% are singletons; the top ten hold under 8.5%. Sequenced: PBMCs or a T cell subset sorted from them (not recorded which). The receptor set was obtained from an adult woman who had mild COVID-19 (a few samples of this study predate the infection). Cell type and time point are not known. Both conserved end residues are part of each CDR3. Each record gives: CDR3 length, J gene, D gene, clone size, V gene, CDR3 protein, CDR3 DNA. The D gene is left open where the match is weak. For some rows the clone size is stated as once, few or many, or as a class when expanded; others skip it.

>14|TRBJ2-1|TRBD2|.|TRBV11-3
CASSTSGGYNEQFF
TGTGCCAGCAGCACTAGCGGGGGGTACAATGAGCAGTTCTTC
>12|TRBJ1-1|.|few|TRBV12-3/TRBV12-4
CASRIMNTEAFF
TGTGCCAGCAGGATCATGAACACTGAAGCTTTCTTT
>15|TRBJ1-1|.|few|TRBV29-1
CSVASLGQSNTEAFF
TGCAGCGTTGCATCTTTGGGGCAGTCCAACACTGAAGCTTTCTTT
>16|TRBJ1-1|.|many|TRBV24-1
CATSDFPSGRDTEAFF
TGTGCCACCAGTGATTTCCCCTCGGGTCGGGACACTGAAGCTTTCTTT
>11|TRBJ2-7|.|.|TRBV29-1
CSGLVLSEQYF
TGCAGCGGCCTAGTGTTAAGCGAGCAGTACTTC
>13|TRBJ2-7|TRBD1|few|TRBV19
CASGPGTAYEQYF
TGTGCCAGTGGACCCGGGACAGCATACGAGCAGTACTTC
>17|TRBJ2-1|TRBD2|few|TRBV5-6
CASSTLPPGLEFDEQFF
TGTGCCAGCAGCACCCTACCCCCGGGACTAGAGTTCGATGAGCAGTTCTTC
>14|TRBJ2-7|.|few|TRBV3-1
CASSHRDINYEQYF
TGTGCCAGCAGCCATCGGGACATTAACTACGAGCAGTACTTC
>14|TRBJ1-6|.|.|TRBV27
CASSPRDAYSPLHF
TGTGCCAGCAGTCCCCGGGACGCATATTCACCCCTCCACTTT
>18|TRBJ2-1|.|few|TRBV5-1
CASSSRPLLAKAYNEQFF
TGCGCCAGCAGCTCCAGGCCCCTACTAGCAAAAGCCTACAATGAGCAGTTCTTC
>13|TRBJ2-7|.|few|TRBV3-1
CASNRGGGYEQYF
TGTGCCAGCAACCGGGGCGGCGGCTACGAGCAGTACTTC
>15|TRBJ2-3|.|.|TRBV13
CASSLGSGLTDTQYF
TGTGCCAGCAGCTTAGGATCAGGGTTAACAGATACGCAGTATTTT
>16|TRBJ2-7|TRBD2|.|TRBV19
CASSPGLAGGSHEQYF
TGTGCCAGTAGTCCGGGACTAGCGGGAGGATCCCACGAGCAGTACTTC
>15|TRBJ2-2|TRBD1|.|TRBV12-3/TRBV12-4
CASSFQYRGTGELFF
TGTGCCAGCAGTTTCCAATACAGGGGCACCGGGGAGCTGTTTTTT
>13|TRBJ2-3|.|few|TRBV29-1
CSVEVGGTDTQYF
TGCAGCGTTGAAGTTGGCGGAACAGATACGCAGTATTTT
>13|TRBJ1-1|.|.|TRBV30
CAWDRTANTEAFF
TGTGCCTGGGATCGGACAGCAAACACTGAAGCTTTCTTT
>14|TRBJ1-5|.|few|TRBV2
CASSDRRANQPQHF
TGTGCCAGCAGTGACCGGCGCGCCAATCAGCCCCAGCATTTT